These T cell receptor beta chains were read from a single sample in a study of cytomegalovirus exposure and HLA in healthy donors. TCRdb keeps only in-frame clones here, not all; method: immunoSEQ multiplex PCR. Here the sample spans more than 200,000 clones, more than 85% being singletons. The sequenced sample was PBMCs. These receptors were obtained from a man between 18 and 29 years old in good health and CMV-seropositive. The CDR3 runs from the conserved cysteine through the conserved F or W. Fields, in order: J gene, clone size, D gene, V gene, CDR3 length, CDR3 protein, CDR3 DNA. A D gene is named only where the DNA matches it firmly. Clone size appears in some rows only: once, few, many, or a class for an expanded clone.

>TRBJ1-3|-|-|TRBV7-8|14
CASSPPGGGNTIYF
TGTGCCAGCAGCCCGCCGGGGGGGGGAAACACCATATATTTT
>TRBJ1-2|-|TRBD1|TRBV29-1|16
CSVEEVEQGVNYGYTF
TGCAGCGTTGAAGAGGTGGAACAGGGGGTAAACTATGGCTACACCTTC
>TRBJ1-5|-|-|TRBV30|14
CAWSLTLLDQPQHF
TGTGCCTGGAGTTTGACTTTGCTGGATCAGCCCCAGCATTTT
>TRBJ1-2|-|TRBD1|TRBV6-5|14
CASSYLQGNYGYTF
TGTGCCAGCAGTTACCTACAGGGGAACTATGGCTACACCTTC
>TRBJ1-1|-|-|TRBV7-6|16
CASSRTAWGPNTEAFF
TGTGCCAGCAGCCGTACTGCCTGGGGGCCAAACACTGAAGCTTTCTTT
>TRBJ2-1|-|-|TRBV27|11
CASSLREEQFF
TGTGCCAGCAGTTTAAGGGAAGAGCAGTTCTTC
>TRBJ2-7|-|-|TRBV19|14
CASGVRVLSYEQYF
TGTGCCAGTGGTGTCAGGGTTCTGTCCTACGAGCAGTACTTC
>TRBJ2-1|-|-|TRBV30|13
CAWSVTGVSEQFF
TGTGCCTGGAGTGTAACGGGAGTTAGTGAGCAGTTCTTC
>TRBJ1-1|-|-|TRBV30|11
CAWSPGLEAFF
TGTGCCTGGAGTCCGGGACTTGAAGCTTTCTTT
>TRBJ1-4|-|TRBD1|TRBV2|15
CASSEGQGGYEKLFF
TGTGCCAGCAGTGAAGGACAGGGGGGTTACGAAAAACTGTTTTTT
>TRBJ2-1|-|-|TRBV19|14
CASRRDGTSNEQFF
TGTGCCAGTAGAAGGGACGGGACCAGCAATGAGCAGTTCTTC
>TRBJ2-2|-|TRBD2|TRBV7-8|16
CASSVASGRAVGELFF
TGTGCCAGCAGCGTGGCTAGCGGGAGGGCCGTCGGGGAGCTGTTTTTT
>TRBJ2-7|once|-|TRBV5-1|15
CASSLSGGGHWEQYF
TGCGCCAGCAGCTTGTCGGGCGGAGGCCACTGGGAGCAGTACTTC
>TRBJ2-7|-|TRBD1|TRBV13|14
CASRSKGQQYEQYF
TGTGCCAGCAGATCGAAGGGACAGCAGTACGAGCAGTACTTC
>TRBJ1-1|-|-|TRBV5-1|15
CASSLALGASTEAFF
TGCGCCAGCAGCTTGGCGCTGGGGGCGAGCACTGAAGCTTTCTTT
>TRBJ1-5|-|-|TRBV30|14
CAWSVRASNQPQHF
TGTGCCTGGAGTGTACGGGCGAGCAATCAGCCCCAGCATTTT
>TRBJ1-3|-|-|TRBV6-5|14
CASSYRLTGNTIYF
TGTGCCAGCAGTTACAGGTTGACTGGAAACACCATATATTTT
>TRBJ2-7|-|-|TRBV9|11
CASSVPNEQYF
TGTGCCAGCAGCGTCCCCAACGAGCAGTACTTC
>TRBJ1-2|once|-|TRBV4-3|15
CASSQDAGRSYGYTF
TGCGCCAGCAGCCAAGACGCAGGGAGAAGCTATGGCTACACCTTC
>TRBJ2-7|once|TRBD1|TRBV10-3|13
CAITGQDSYEQYF
TGTGCCATCACGGGACAGGATTCCTACGAGCAGTACTTC
>TRBJ1-1|-|-|TRBV25-1|13
CASSTQGLTEAFF
TGTGCCAGCAGTACCCAGGGTTTGACTGAAGCTTTCTTT
>TRBJ1-4|-|TRBD1|TRBV15|14
CATSKTGGGEKLFF
TGTGCCACCAGCAAAACAGGGGGAGGTGAAAAACTGTTTTTT
>TRBJ1-4|-|-|TRBV18|14
CASSPAGSNEKLFF
TGTGCCAGCTCACCAGCTGGGTCTAATGAAAAACTGTTTTTT
>TRBJ2-3|-|-|TRBV28|11
CASSLLDTQYF
TGTGCCAGCAGTTTACTTGATACGCAGTATTTT
>TRBJ2-1|once|-|TRBV7-9|13
CASSLGSGSEQFF
TGTGCCAGCAGCTTAGGATCGGGGTCTGAGCAGTTCTTC
>TRBJ1-1|-|-|TRBV18|16
CASSPVPGGGGTEAFF
TGTGCCAGCTCACCCGTCCCCGGGGGCGGCGGTACTGAAGCTTTCTTT
>TRBJ2-1|-|-|TRBV6-4|13
CASSDSSNNEQFF
TGTGCCAGCAGTGACTCTTCCAACAATGAGCAGTTCTTC
>TRBJ2-7|-|TRBD1|TRBV4-1|14
CASSQRDRGYEQYF
TGCGCCAGCAGCCAACGCGACAGGGGCTACGAGCAGTACTTC
>TRBJ2-7|-|-|TRBV7-8|13
CASSDNADLAQYF
TGTGCCAGCAGCGACAATGCGGACCTCGCGCAGTACTTC
>TRBJ2-1|-|TRBD2|TRBV11-2|16
CASSLGTSGSWNEQFF
TGTGCCAGCAGCTTGGGGACTAGCGGGAGTTGGAATGAGCAGTTCTTC